What follows are 15 T cell receptor beta chains derived from one specimen sequenced in a study of blood T cell repertoires in COVID-19. The table came from immunoSEQ multiplex PCR; TCRdb's copy has only in-frame clones and leaves some out. The profile covers just over 650,000 clones, with 90% appearing a single time and 0.2% to 0.3% taken by the ten largest. The specimen was peripheral blood. These receptors all come from a woman aged 18-29 years with acute or convalescent COVID-19.

The chain employs TRBV25-1 and TRBJ2-5; D is perhaps TRBD2 (6 bases). The CDR3 totals 14 residues. Trimming took off 4 bases at V and 5 bases at J, with 14 bases between the two ends. In germline, CDR1 is MGHDK, CDR2 SYGVNS. The DNA of the CDR3 is TGTGCCAGCAGTGGGGGACTGAGGAGGGAGACCCAGTACTTC. Protein product: CASSGGLRRETQYF.

The chain couples TRBV7-9 to TRBJ1-2, with 7 bases that match TRBD1. Germline-derived CDR1 and CDR2 are SEHNR and FQNEAQ (reference sequence). The CDR3 is 17 amino acids. The V segment lost 5 bases and the J segment 0 bases; nucleotides outside the gene matches: 12. CDR3 in DNA: TGTGCCAGCAGCGGTAGGACAGGAAAAGTGTCTAACTATGGCTACACCTTC. Translated, it gives CASSGRTGKVSNYGYTF.

V usage is TRBV9 and J usage is TRBJ1-1; D possibly corresponds to TRBD1 (5 bases). V was trimmed by 3 bases and J by 4 bases, leaving 16 bases between them. In germline, CDR1 is SGDLS, CDR2 YYNGEE. The CDR3 runs to 15 residues. CDR3: CASSDPTGGVTEAFF. CDR3 coding DNA: TGTGCCAGCAGCGACCCGACTGGAGGGGTCACTGAAGCTTTCTTT.

This chain links TRBV6-2 or TRBV6-3 with TRBJ1-4, with 9 bases that match TRBD1. The ends lost 0 bases at V and 9 bases at J; junction bases unmatched: 2. Germline V lookup: CDR1 MNHEY, CDR2 SVGEGT. The length of the CDR3 is 14 residues. CDR3 nucleotide sequence: TGTGCCAGCAGTTACTCTGGGACAGGGCAAAAACTGTTTTTT. Its translation: CASSYSGTGQKLFF.

The chain employs TRBV7-2 and TRBJ1-4; 9 nucleotides align to TRBD1. CDR3 length: 14 residues. CDR1 SGHTA and CDR2 FQGNSA come from the germline V gene. V was clipped by 6 bases and J by 5 bases; unmatched bases: 4. In DNA form, the CDR3 reads TGTGCCAGCAGTCCCGGGACAGGGAATGAAAAACTGTTTTTT. This encodes CASSPGTGNEKLFF.

The gene calls are TRBV7-9 and TRBJ2-6, with 11 bases matching TRBD1. Germline V gives CDR1 SEHNR, CDR2 FQNEAQ (reference sequence). J was trimmed by 1 base and V by 5 bases; bases with no gene match: 4. This CDR3 has 17 residues. CDR3 residues: CASSPGQGASGANVLTF. The CDR3 DNA reads as TGTGCCAGCAGCCCCGGACAGGGGGCTTCTGGGGCCAACGTCCTGACTTTC.

Regarding this clone: An end of the junction differs from the germline gene, which may be a read error. The chain is built from TRBV7-9 and TRBJ2-7; no definite D call. CDR3 size: 12 residues. Germline assignment: CDR1 SEHNR and CDR2 FQNEAQ (reference sequence). The CDR3 loop reads CASSLAAYERYF. The CDR3 coding sequence is TGTGCCAGCAGCTTAGCAGCCTACGAGCGGTACTTC. Complete variable domain (other parts from reference TRBV7-9 and TRBJ2-7): DTGVSQNPRHKITKRGQNVTFRCDPISEHNRLYWYRQTLGQGPEFLTYFQNEAQLEKSRLLSDRFSAERPKGSFSTLEIQRTEQGDSAMYLCASSLAAYERYFGPGTRLTVT.

Here the CDR3 reads CASSQDRSTPGNTIYF. The DNA for the CDR3 is TGCGCCAGCAGCCAAGATCGATCTACCCCTGGAAACACCATATATTTT. The chain uses TRBV4-3 and TRBJ1-3; no clear D gene. Germline lookup yields CDR1 LGHNA and CDR2 YSLEER. The CDR3 length is 16 residues. The V and J ends lost 0 bases and 2 bases respectively, with 11 bases between them.

The chain is built from TRBV14 and TRBJ1-2, with unresolved D. The CDR3 has 13 amino acids. CDR1 and CDR2 from the germline V gene are SGHDN and FVKESK. The V end lost 1 base, the J end lost 8 bases, and 11 bases lay between the germline ends. The CDR3 sequence: CASSQVYSGGYTF. The CDR3 DNA reads as TGTGCCAGCAGCCAAGTGTATTCCGGGGGCTACACCTTC.

This sequence joins TRBV18 and TRBJ2-6, with 8 bases aligning to TRBD1. This CDR3 is 17 amino acids long. J lost 0 bases, V lost 4 bases, and 5 bases had no gene match. The V gene's germline CDR1 is KGHSH and CDR2 LQKENI. This CDR3 reads CASSLTQGDSGANVLTF. Here the CDR3 DNA reads TGTGCCAGCTCACTCACACAGGGGGACTCTGGGGCCAACGTCCTGACTTTC.

The J gene is TRBJ1-1, the V gene TRBV20-1, with D maybe TRBD1 (5 bases). The V and J ends lost 1 base and 14 bases respectively, with 14 bases between them. Germline V CDR1 and CDR2: DFQATT, SNEGSKA (reference sequence). CDR3 length equals 11 residues. The CDR3 spells CSARAPGESFF. The CDR3 region has the DNA TGCAGTGCTAGAGCCCCGGGGGAGAGCTTCTTT.

This clone was seen just once. The J gene is TRBJ1-3, the V gene TRBV23-1, with TRBD1 identical over 7 bases. TRBV23-1 is identified as an open reading frame with a role that is uncertain. This CDR3 comprises 19 residues. J lost 0 bases, V lost 2 bases, and 13 bases had no gene match. The DNA for the CDR3 is TGCGCCAGCAGTCAACCAAACCCTCCGGGACAGAGCTCTGGAAACACCATATATTTT. Its translation is CASSQPNPPGQSSGNTIYF.

As concerns this clone: Additional DNA sequences in this sample encode the identical CDR3. The gene calls are TRBV7-9 and TRBJ1-5; no reliable D call. The CDR3 loop spans 14 amino acids. V was clipped by 3 bases and J by 0 bases, with 6 bases between them. CDR1 is SEHNR, CDR2 FQNEAQ, per germline (reference sequence). The CDR3 DNA follows: TGTGCCAGCAGCTTGGGCCTTAGCAATCAGCCCCAGCATTTT. It encodes CASSLGLSNQPQHF.

This clone was seen more than once but under ten times. This rearrangement joins TRBV24-1 to TRBJ1-5; 9 positions match TRBD1. This CDR3 contains 14 residues. Germline-derived CDR1 and CDR2 are KGHDR and SFDVKD. The V gene end was trimmed by 11 bases and the J gene end by 3 bases; junction bases not matched to a gene: 7. The CDR3 DNA is TGTGCCATCGGCCGGGACAGGGACAATCAGCCCCAGCATTTT. This gives the protein CAIGRDRDNQPQHF.

This chain joins TRBV5-5 and TRBJ1-4; perhaps TRBD1 as D (5 bases). Germline V gives CDR1 SGHKS, CDR2 YYEKEE (reference sequence). With 0 bases removed from V and 1 base from J, the gap between germline ends came to 10 bases. This CDR3 has 16 residues. CDR3: CASSLGNRGTNEKLFF. The CDR3 nucleotides are TGTGCCAGCAGCTTGGGCAATAGGGGAACTAATGAAAAACTGTTTTTT. Filled out from reference TRBV5-5 and TRBJ1-4, the complete variable domain reads DAGVTQSPTHLIKTRGQQVTLRCSPISGHKSVSWYQQVLGQGPQFIFQYYEKEERGRGNFPDRFSARQFPNYSSELNVNALLLGDSALYLCASSLGNRGTNEKLFFGSGTQLSVL.